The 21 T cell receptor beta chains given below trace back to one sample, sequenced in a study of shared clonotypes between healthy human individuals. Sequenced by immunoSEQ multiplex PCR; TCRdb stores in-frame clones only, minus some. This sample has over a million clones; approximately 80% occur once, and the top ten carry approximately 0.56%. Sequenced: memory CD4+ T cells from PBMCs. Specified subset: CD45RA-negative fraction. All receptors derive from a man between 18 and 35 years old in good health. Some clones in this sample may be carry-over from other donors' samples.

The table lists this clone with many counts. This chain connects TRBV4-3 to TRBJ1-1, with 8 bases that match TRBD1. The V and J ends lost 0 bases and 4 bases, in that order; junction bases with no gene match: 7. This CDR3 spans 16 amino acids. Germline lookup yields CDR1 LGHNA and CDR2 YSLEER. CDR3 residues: CASSQDAAGGATEAFF. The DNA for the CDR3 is TGCGCCAGCAGCCAAGATGCGGCAGGGGGCGCCACTGAAGCTTTCTTT.

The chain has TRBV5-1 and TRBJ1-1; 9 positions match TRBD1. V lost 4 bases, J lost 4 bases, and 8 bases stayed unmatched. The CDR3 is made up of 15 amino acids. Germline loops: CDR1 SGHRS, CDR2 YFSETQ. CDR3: CASSAWDRVSTEAFF. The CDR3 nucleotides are TGCGCCAGCAGCGCCTGGGACAGGGTCAGCACTGAAGCTTTCTTT.

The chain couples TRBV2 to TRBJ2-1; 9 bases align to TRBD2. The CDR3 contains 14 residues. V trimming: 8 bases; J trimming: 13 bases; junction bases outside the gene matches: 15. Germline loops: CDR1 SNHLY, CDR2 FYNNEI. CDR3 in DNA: TGTGCCAGCCAAGGGGTAGCGGGAGAGCCCCTCCAGTTCTTC. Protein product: CASQGVAGEPLQFF.

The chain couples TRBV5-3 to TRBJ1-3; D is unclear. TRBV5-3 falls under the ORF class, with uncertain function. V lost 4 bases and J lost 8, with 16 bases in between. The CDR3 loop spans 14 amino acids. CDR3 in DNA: TGTGCCAGAAGCCGAGACTGGGAGCGAGACACCATATATTTT. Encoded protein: CARSRDWERDTIYF.

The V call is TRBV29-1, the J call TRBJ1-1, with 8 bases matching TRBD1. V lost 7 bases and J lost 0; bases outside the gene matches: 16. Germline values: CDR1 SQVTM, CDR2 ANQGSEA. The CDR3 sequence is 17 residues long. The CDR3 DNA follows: TGCAGCGCCGCTCAGGACAGGGCGAGTCGCATGAACACTGAAGCTTTCTTT. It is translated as CSAAQDRASRMNTEAFF.

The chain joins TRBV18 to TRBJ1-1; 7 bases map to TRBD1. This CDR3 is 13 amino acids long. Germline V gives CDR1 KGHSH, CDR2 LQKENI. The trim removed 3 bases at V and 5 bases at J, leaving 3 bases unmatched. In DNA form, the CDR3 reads TGTGCCAGCTCACCTGACAGGGTAACTGAAGCTTTCTTT. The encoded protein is CASSPDRVTEAFF.

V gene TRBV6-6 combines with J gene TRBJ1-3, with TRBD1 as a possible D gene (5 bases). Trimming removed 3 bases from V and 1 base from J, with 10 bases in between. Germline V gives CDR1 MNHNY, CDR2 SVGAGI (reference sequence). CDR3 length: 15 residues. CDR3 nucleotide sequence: TGTGCCAGCAGTTATGCCGGGGGATCTGGAAACACCATATATTTT. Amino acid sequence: CASSYAGGSGNTIYF.

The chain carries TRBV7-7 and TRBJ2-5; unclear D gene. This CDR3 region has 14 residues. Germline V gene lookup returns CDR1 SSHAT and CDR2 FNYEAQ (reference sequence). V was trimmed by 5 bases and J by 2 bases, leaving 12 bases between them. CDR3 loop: CASSPSGSQETQYF. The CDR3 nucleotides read TGTGCCAGCAGCCCCAGTGGCAGTCAAGAGACCCAGTACTTC.

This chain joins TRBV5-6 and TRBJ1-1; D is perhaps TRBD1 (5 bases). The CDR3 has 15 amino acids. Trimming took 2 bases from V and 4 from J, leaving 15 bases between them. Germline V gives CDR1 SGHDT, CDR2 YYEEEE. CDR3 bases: TGTGCCAGCAGCTTAACCGGCCGGGGGAGCACTGAAGCTTTCTTT. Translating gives CASSLTGRGSTEAFF.

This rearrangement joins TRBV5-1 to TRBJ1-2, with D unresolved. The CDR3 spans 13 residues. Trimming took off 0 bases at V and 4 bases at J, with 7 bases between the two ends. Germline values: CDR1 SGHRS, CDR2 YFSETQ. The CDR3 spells CASSLAVGYGYTF. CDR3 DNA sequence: TGCGCCAGCAGCTTGGCCGTCGGCTATGGCTACACCTTC.

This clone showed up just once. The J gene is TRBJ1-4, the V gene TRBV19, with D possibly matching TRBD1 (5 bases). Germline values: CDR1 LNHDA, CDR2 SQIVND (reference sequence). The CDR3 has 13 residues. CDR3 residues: CTLSGGPNEKLFF. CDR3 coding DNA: TGTACACTCTCCGGGGGTCCTAATGAAAAACTGTTTTTT.

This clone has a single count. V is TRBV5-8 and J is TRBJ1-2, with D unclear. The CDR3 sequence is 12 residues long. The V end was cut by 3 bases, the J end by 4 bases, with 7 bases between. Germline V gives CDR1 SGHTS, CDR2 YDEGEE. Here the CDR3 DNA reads TGTGCCAGCAGCTCTTCACCCTATGGCTACACCTTC. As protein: CASSSSPYGYTF.

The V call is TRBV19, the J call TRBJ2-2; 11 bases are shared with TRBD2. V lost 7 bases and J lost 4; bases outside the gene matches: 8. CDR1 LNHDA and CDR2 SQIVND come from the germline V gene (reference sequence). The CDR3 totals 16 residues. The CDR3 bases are TGTGCCAGTACTACTAGCGGGAGTTGGAGCACCGGGGAGCTGTTTTTT. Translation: CASTTSGSWSTGELFF.

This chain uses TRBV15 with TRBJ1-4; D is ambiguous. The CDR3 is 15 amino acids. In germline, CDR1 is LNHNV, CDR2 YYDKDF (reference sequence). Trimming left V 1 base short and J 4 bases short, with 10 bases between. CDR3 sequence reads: CATSRAGASNEKLFF. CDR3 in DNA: TGTGCCACCAGCAGAGCGGGTGCGAGTAATGAAAAACTGTTTTTT. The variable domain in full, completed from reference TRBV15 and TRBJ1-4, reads DAMVIQNPRYQVTQFGKPVTLSCSQTLNHNVMYWYQQKSSQAPKLLFHYYDKDFNNEADTPDNFQSRRPNTSFCFLDIRSPGLGDTAMYLCATSRAGASNEKLFFGSGTQLSVL.

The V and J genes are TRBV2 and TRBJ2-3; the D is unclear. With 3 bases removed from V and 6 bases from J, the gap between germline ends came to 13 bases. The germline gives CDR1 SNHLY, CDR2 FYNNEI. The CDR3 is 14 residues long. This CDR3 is CASSEYSSVDTQYF. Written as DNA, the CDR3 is TGTGCCAGCAGTGAGTATTCCTCCGTGGATACGCAGTATTTT.

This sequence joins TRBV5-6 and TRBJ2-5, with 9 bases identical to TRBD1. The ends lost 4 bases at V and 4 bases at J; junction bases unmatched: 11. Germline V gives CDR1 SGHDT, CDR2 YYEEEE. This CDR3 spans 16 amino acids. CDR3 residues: CASSPDTGGLGETQYF. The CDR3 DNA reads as TGTGCCAGCAGCCCGGACACAGGGGGCCTGGGAGAGACCCAGTACTTC.

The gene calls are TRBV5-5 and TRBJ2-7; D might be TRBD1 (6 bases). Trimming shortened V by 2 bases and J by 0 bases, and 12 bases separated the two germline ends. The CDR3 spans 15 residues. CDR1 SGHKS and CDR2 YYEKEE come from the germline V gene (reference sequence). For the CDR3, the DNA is TGTGCCAGCAGCTTTTCACAGGACAGCTCCTACGAGCAGTACTTC. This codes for CASSFSQDSSYEQYF.

The CDR3 is CASRQTGGGGYTF. The CDR3 coding sequence is TGTGCCAGCAGGCAAACAGGGGGCGGAGGCTACACCTTC. The rearrangement joins TRBV6-1 to TRBJ1-2; 9 bases are shared with TRBD1. Trimming cost V 6 bases and J 8 bases; bases outside gene matches: 7. Germline V lookup: CDR1 MNHNS, CDR2 SASEGT. The CDR3 contains 13 residues.

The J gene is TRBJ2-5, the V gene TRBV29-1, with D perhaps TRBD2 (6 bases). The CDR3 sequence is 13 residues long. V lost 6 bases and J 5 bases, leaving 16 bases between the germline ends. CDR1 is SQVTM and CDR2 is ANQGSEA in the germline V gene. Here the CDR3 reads CSVALASGETQYF. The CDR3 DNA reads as TGCAGCGTCGCACTAGCATCTGGGGAGACCCAGTACTTC.

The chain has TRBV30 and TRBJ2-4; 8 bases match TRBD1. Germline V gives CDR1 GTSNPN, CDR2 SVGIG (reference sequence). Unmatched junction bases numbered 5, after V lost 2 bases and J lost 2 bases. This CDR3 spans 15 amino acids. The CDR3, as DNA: TGTGCCTGGAGTCTATGGACAGGGCCCAAAAACATTCAGTACTTC. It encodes CAWSLWTGPKNIQYF.

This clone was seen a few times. This chain's CDR3 is CASRLDRGEYNEQFF. As DNA, the CDR3 is TGTGCCAGCAGACTCGACAGGGGAGAGTACAATGAGCAGTTCTTC. V is TRBV5-4 and J is TRBJ2-1, with 8 bases identical to TRBD1. Per the germline V gene, CDR1 is SGHNT and CDR2 is YYREEE (reference sequence). V was pared by 5 bases and J by 4 bases, with 8 bases of the junction left unmatched. The CDR3 is made up of 15 amino acids.